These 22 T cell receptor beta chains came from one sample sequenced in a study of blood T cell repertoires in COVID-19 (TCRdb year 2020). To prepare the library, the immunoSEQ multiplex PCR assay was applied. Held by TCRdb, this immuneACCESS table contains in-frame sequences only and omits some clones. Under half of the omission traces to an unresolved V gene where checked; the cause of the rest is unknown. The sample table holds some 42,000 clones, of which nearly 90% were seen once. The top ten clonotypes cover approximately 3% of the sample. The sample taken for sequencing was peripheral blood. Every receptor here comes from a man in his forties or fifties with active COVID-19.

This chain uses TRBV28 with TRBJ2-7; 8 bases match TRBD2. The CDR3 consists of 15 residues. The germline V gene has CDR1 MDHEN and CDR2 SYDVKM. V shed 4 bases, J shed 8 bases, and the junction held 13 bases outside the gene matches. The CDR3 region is CASSSAAGGTVQQYF. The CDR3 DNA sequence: TGTGCCAGCAGTTCAGCTGCGGGGGGTACTGTACAGCAGTACTTC.

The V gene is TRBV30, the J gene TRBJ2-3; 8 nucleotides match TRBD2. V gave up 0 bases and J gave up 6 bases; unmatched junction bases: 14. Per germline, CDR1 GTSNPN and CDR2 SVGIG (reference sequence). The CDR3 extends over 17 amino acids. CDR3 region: CAWSVRGRSGASDTQYF. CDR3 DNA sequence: TGTGCCTGGAGTGTACGAGGCCGTAGCGGGGCCTCGGATACGCAGTATTTT. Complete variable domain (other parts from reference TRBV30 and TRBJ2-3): SQTIHQWPATLVQPVGSPLSLECTVEGTSNPNLYWYRQAAGRGLQLLFYSVGIGQISSEVPQNLSASRPQDRQFILSSKKLLLSDSGFYLCAWSVRGRSGASDTQYFGPGTRLTVL.

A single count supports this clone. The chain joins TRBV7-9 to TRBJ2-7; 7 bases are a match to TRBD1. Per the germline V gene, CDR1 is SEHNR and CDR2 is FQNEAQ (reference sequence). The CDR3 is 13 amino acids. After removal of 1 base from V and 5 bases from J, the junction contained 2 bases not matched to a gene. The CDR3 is CASSLETGDEQYF. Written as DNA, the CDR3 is TGTGCCAGCAGCTTAGAAACAGGGGACGAGCAGTACTTC.

The CDR3 loop reads CASSGPQQQGSNQPQHF. Here the CDR3 DNA reads TGTGCCAGCAGTGGTCCACAACAACAGGGGAGCAATCAGCCCCAGCATTTT. The genes are TRBV6-1 and TRBJ1-5; 7 positions agree with TRBD1. V lost 4 bases, J lost 1 base, and 10 bases stayed unmatched. This CDR3 has 17 residues. The germline CDR1 and CDR2 sequences are MNHNS and SASEGT.

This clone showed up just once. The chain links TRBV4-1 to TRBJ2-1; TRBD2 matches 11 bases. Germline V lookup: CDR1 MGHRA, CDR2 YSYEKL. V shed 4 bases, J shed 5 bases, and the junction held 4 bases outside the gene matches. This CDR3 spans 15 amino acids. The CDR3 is CASSLGTSGHNEQFF. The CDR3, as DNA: TGCGCCAGCAGCCTGGGGACTAGCGGACACAATGAGCAGTTCTTC.

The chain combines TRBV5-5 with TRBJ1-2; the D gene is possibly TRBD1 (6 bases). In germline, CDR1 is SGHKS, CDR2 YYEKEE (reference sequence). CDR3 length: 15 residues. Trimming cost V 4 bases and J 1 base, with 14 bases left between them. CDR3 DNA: TGTGCCAGCAGCGGAGACAGGTGGTTTAACTATGGCTACACCTTC. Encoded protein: CASSGDRWFNYGYTF.

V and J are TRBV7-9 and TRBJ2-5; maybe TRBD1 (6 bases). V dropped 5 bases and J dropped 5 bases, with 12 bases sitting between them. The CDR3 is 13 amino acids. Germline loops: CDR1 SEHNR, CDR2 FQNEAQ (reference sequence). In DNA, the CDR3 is TGTGCCAGCAGCCCCGGGACAAGGGAGACCCAGTACTTC. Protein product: CASSPGTRETQYF.

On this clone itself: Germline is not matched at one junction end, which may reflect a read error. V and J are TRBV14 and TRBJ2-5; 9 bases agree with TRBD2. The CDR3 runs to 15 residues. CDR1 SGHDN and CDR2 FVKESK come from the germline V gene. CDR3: CASSQQAGGQQTQYF. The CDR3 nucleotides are TGTGCCAGCAGCCAACAAGCGGGGGGCCAACAGACCCAGTACTTC.

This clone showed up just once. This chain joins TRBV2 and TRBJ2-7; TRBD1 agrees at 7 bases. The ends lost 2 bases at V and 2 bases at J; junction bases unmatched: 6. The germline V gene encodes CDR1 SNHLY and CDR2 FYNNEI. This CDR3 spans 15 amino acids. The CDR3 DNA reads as TGTGCCAGCAGTGAACCGGGACAGCAAACCTACGAGCAGTACTTC. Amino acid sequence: CASSEPGQQTYEQYF.

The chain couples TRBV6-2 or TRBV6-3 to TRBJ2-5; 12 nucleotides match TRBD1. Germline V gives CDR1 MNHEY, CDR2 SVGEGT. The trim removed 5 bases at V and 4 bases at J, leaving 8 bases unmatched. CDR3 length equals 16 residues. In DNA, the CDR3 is TGTGCCAGCAGTCCCTCAGGGACAGGGGGCGCAGAGACCCAGTACTTC. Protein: CASSPSGTGGAETQYF.

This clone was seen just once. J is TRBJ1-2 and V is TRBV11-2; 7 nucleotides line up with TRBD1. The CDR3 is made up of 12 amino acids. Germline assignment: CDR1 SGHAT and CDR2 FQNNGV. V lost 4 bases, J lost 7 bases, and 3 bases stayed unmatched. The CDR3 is CASSSTGTGYTF. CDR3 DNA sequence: TGTGCCAGCAGCTCGACAGGGACTGGCTACACCTTC.

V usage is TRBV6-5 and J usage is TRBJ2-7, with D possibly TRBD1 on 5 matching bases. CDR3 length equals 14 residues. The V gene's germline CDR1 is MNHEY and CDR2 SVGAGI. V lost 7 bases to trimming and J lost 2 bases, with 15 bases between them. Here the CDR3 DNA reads TGTGCCAGCAAAAACCCAGGGCCTCCCTACGAGCAGTACTTC. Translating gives CASKNPGPPYEQYF.

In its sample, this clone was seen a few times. CDR3: CASSIQGPGGEQYF. The CDR3 region has the DNA TGTGCCAGCAGTATACAGGGGCCCGGGGGCGAGCAGTACTTC. The chain links TRBV2 to TRBJ2-7; D may be TRBD1 (7 bases). The V gene lost 5 bases and the J gene lost 6 bases, with 17 bases spanning the gap. The germline gives CDR1 SNHLY, CDR2 FYNNEI. There are 14 residues in the CDR3.

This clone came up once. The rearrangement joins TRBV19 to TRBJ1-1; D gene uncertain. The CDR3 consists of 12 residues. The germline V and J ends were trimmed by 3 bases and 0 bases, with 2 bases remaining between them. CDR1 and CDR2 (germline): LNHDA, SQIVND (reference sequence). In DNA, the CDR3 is TGTGCCAGTAGTATCGTGAACACTGAAGCTTTCTTT. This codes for CASSIVNTEAFF.

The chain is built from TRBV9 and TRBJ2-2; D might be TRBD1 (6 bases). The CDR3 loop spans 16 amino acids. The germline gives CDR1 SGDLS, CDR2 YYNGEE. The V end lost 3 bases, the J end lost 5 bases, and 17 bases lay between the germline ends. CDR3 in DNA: TGTGCCAGCAGCGAGACATTTACCCAGGGGACCGGGGAGCTGTTTTTT. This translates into CASSETFTQGTGELFF. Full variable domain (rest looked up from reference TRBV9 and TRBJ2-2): DSGVTQTPKHLITATGQRVTLRCSPRSGDLSVYWYQQSLDQGLQFLIQYYNGEERAKGNILERFSAQQFPDLHSELNLSSLELGDSALYFCASSETFTQGTGELFFGEGSRLTVL.

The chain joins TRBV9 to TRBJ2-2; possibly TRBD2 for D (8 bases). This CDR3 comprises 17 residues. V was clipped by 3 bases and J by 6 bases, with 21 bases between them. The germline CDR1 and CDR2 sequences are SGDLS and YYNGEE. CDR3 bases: TGTGCCAGCAGCGGAGGACTAGCAGGGGGGCGGGCCGGGGAGCTGTTTTTT. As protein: CASSGGLAGGRAGELFF.

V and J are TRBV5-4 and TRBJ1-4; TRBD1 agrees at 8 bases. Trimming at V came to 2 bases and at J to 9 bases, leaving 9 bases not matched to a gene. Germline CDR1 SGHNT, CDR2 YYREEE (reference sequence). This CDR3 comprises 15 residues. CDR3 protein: CASSLGGQGAQKLFF. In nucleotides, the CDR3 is TGTGCCAGCAGCTTAGGGGGCCAGGGGGCGCAAAAACTGTTTTTT. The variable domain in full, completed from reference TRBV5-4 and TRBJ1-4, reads ETGVTQSPTHLIKTRGQQVTLRCSSQSGHNTVSWYQQALGQGPQFIFQYYREEENGRGNFPPRFSGLQFPNYSSELNVNALELDDSALYLCASSLGGQGAQKLFFGSGTQLSVL.

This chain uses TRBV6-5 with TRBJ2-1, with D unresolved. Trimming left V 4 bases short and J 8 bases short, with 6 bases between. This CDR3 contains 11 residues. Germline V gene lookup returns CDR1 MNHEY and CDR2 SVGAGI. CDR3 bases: TGTGCCAGCAGTTCCCGTCATGAGCAGTTCTTC. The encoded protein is CASSSRHEQFF.

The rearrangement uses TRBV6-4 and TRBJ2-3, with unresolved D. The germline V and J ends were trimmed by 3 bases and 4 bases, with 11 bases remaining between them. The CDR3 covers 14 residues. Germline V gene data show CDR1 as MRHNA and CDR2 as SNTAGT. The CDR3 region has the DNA TGTGCCAGCAGTGAGAATGAAGGAGCAGATACGCAGTATTTT. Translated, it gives CASSENEGADTQYF.

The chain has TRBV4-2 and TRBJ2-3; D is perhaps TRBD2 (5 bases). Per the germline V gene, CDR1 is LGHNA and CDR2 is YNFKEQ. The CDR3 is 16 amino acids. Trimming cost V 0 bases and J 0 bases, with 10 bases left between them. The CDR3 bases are TGTGCCAGCAGCCAAGATCGGTCGGGGAGCACAGATACGCAGTATTTT. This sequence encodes CASSQDRSGSTDTQYF.

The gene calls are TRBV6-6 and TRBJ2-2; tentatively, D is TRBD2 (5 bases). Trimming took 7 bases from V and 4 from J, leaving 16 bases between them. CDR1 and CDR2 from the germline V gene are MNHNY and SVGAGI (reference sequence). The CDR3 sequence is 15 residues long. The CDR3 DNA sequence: TGTGCCAGCACCGAAAGTCCGAGCGGCACCGGGGAGCTGTTTTTT. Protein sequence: CASTESPSGTGELFF.

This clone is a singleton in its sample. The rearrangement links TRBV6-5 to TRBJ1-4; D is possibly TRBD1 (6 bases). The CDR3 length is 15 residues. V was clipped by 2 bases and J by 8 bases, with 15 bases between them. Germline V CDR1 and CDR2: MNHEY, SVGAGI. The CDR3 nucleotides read TGTGCCAGCAGTTACAGCGGGGGCTCGGGAGAAAAACTGTTTTTT. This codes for CASSYSGGSGEKLFF.